Listed below are T cell receptor beta chains from one sample, sequenced in a study of cytomegalovirus exposure and HLA in healthy donors. Here immunoSEQ multiplex PCR was the method, and the copy in TCRdb shows in-frame clones only, minus some. The sample carries approximately 160,000 clones, 81% recorded once. Sequencing was performed on PBMCs. These receptor sequences come from a woman between 18 and 29 years old in good health and CMV-seronegative. CDR3s include the opening cysteine and the closing phenylalanine or tryptophan. D genes are given only for firm matches. Expanded clones get a size class; other rows say once, few or many, or leave the size out.

d_gene	len	j_gene	abundance	v_gene	CDR3nt	CDR3aa
-	15	TRBJ2-7	-	TRBV4-2	TGTGCCAGCAGCCTCAGGACAGATCCGACCGCCGAGCAGTACTTC	CASSLRTDPTAEQYF
TRBD2	16	TRBJ2-7	-	TRBV5-4	TGTGCCAGCAGCCCCGGGACTAGCGGGAGTAACTACGAGCAGTACTTC	CASSPGTSGSNYEQYF
TRBD2	12	TRBJ2-1	few	TRBV19	TGTGCCAGCGGGAGGGCCTTCAATGAGCAGTTCTTC	CASGRAFNEQFF
-	14	TRBJ1-1	-	TRBV7-3	TGTGCCAGCAGCCCGGGACTTACTAACACTGAAGCTTTCTTT	CASSPGLTNTEAFF
-	15	TRBJ1-5	-	TRBV19	TGTGCCAGTAGTATACTTGGACAGACAAATCAGCCCCAGCATTTT	CASSILGQTNQPQHF
TRBD1	15	TRBJ2-6	-	TRBV28	TGTGCCAGCACGGGACAGAGTTCTGGGGCCAACGTCCTGACTTTC	CASTGQSSGANVLTF
TRBD1	14	TRBJ2-5	few	TRBV5-1	TGCGCCAGCAGCCCGGGACAGGGAGGGGAGACCCAGTACTTC	CASSPGQGGETQYF
TRBD2	15	TRBJ2-3	once	TRBV7-8	TGTGCCAGCAGCTACCGACTAGCTATCACAGATACGCAGTATTTT	CASSYRLAITDTQYF
TRBD2	15	TRBJ2-7	many	TRBV5-5	TGTGCCAGCAGCTTGCAAGCGGGGCTCTCCTACGAGCAGTACTTC	CASSLQAGLSYEQYF
TRBD1	15	TRBJ1-4	-	TRBV6-5	TGTGCCAGCAGTTACTCGAGCAGGGGGCTTGAAAAACTGTTTTTT	CASSYSSRGLEKLFF
TRBD1	16	TRBJ1-2	-	TRBV5-1	TGCGCCAGCAGCTTACTGACAGGGTTCTCTAACTATGGCTACACCTTC	CASSLLTGFSNYGYTF
TRBD1	13	TRBJ1-2	-	TRBV30	TGTGCCTGGAGTAGGGACAGACCGTATGGCTACACCTTC	CAWSRDRPYGYTF
TRBD2	14	TRBJ2-7	once	TRBV6-5	TGTGCCAGCAGCCCCCGGGAGGCGGGGAACGAGCAGTACTTC	CASSPREAGNEQYF
-	12	TRBJ1-1	-	TRBV5-4	TGTGCCAGCAGCCCTGGGACTCCTGAAGCTTTCTTT	CASSPGTPEAFF
TRBD1	15	TRBJ1-1	few	TRBV6-5	TGTGCCAGCAGTTACTCCCCTACAGGGGGCACTGAAGCTTTCTTT	CASSYSPTGGTEAFF
TRBD2	15	TRBJ2-7	once	TRBV7-6	TGTGCCAGCAGCCCGACTAGCGGGAGAGCCTACGAGCAGTACTTC	CASSPTSGRAYEQYF
TRBD1	14	TRBJ1-5	-	TRBV30	TGTGCCTGGCGCGACAGGGGGCACAATCAGCCCCAGCATTTT	CAWRDRGHNQPQHF
-	17	TRBJ1-2	-	TRBV5-8	TGTGCCAGCAGCCAGGATCCAACAGCAATGTTTAACTATGGCTACACCTTC	CASSQDPTAMFNYGYTF
-	15	TRBJ1-1	-	TRBV7-2	TGTGCCAGCAGCCAAGGTCAGGGGATTTACACTGAAGCTTTCTTT	CASSQGQGIYTEAFF
TRBD2	15	TRBJ2-7	-	TRBV28	TGTGCCAGCAGTTTAGAGACTAGCGGGAGCTACGAGCAGTACTTC	CASSLETSGSYEQYF
-	11	TRBJ2-5	-	TRBV20-1	TGCAGTGCGACTCGGGGAGAGACCCAGTACTTC	CSATRGETQYF
TRBD2	11	TRBJ2-7	-	TRBV20-1	TGCAGTGCTGCGCGGGGGGGCGAGCAGTACTTC	CSAARGGEQYF
TRBD2	14	TRBJ2-2	-	TRBV7-9	TGTGCCAGCAACCTAGCGGGAGGGATCGGGGAGCTGTTTTTT	CASNLAGGIGELFF
-	13	TRBJ1-5	-	TRBV19	TGTGCCAGTAGTCCTACGGTCAATCAGCCCCAGCATTTT	CASSPTVNQPQHF
-	18	TRBJ2-3	-	TRBV9	TGTGCCAGCAGCGTTCTTCCCTACAGCCGACTACGAACAGATACGCAGTATTTT	CASSVLPYSRLRTDTQYF
TRBD1	16	TRBJ1-1	-	TRBV6-5	TGTGCCAGCAGTTACGGGGACAGGATCATGAACACTGAAGCTTTCTTT	CASSYGDRIMNTEAFF
TRBD1	16	TRBJ1-1	-	TRBV19	TGTGCCAGCATCCCGGACAGGGGTATATTGAACACTGAAGCTTTCTTT	CASIPDRGILNTEAFF
TRBD1	14	TRBJ1-5	-	TRBV6-6	TGTGCCAGCAGTTACGGGCAGGGGGTAGGGGCCCAGCATTTT	CASSYGQGVGAQHF
TRBD1	13	TRBJ1-2	-	TRBV5-1	TGCGCCAGCAGCTCAGGACAGGGAGGGGGCTACACCTTC	CASSSGQGGGYTF
-	15	TRBJ1-1	-	TRBV18	TGTGCCAGCTCACCATCGACAGCGCTGAACACTGAAGCTTTCTTT	CASSPSTALNTEAFF
TRBD1	15	TRBJ1-4	-	TRBV19	TGTGCCAGTAGACAACAAAGACAGGGGGGAGAAAAACTGTTTTTT	CASRQQRQGGEKLFF
-	11	TRBJ1-1	-	TRBV28	TGTGCCAGCAGTTTATTTCGTGAAGCTTTCTTT	CASSLFREAFF
-	13	TRBJ1-1	-	TRBV5-4	TGTGCCAGCAGTCGTGACAGGAACACTGAAGCTTTCTTT	CASSRDRNTEAFF
-	14	TRBJ2-3	few	TRBV29-1	TGCAGCGTTGGTACAGGGCCCACCACAGATACGCAGTATTTT	CSVGTGPTTDTQYF
TRBD2	16	TRBJ2-1	-	TRBV10-1	TGCGCCAGCAGCTTACTAGCGGGGGGCTCCTACAATGAGCAGTTCTTC	CASSLLAGGSYNEQFF
TRBD2	15	TRBJ2-7	-	TRBV6-4	TGTGCCAGCAGTCAATCCGCGGGGGGCTCCTACGAGCAGTACTTC	CASSQSAGGSYEQYF
-	11	TRBJ2-1	once	TRBV29-1	TGCAGCGTCCTTTCCCCCAATGAGCAGTTCTTC	CSVLSPNEQFF
TRBD1	15	TRBJ2-6	-	TRBV7-3	TGTGCCAGCAGCAGACAGGGGGCTGGGGCCAACGTCCTGACTTTC	CASSRQGAGANVLTF
TRBD1	13	TRBJ2-1	-	TRBV29-1	TGCAGCGTTGGGACAGGGGGCTACAATGAGCAGTTCTTC	CSVGTGGYNEQFF
TRBD1	15	TRBJ2-5	-	TRBV5-1	TGCGCCAGCAGCCAGGGACAGGGGGCCGGGGAGACCCAGTACTTC	CASSQGQGAGETQYF
-	14	TRBJ2-1	-	TRBV2	TGTGCCAGCACCCGCGGGCGGCTGTACAATGAGCAGTTCTTC	CASTRGRLYNEQFF